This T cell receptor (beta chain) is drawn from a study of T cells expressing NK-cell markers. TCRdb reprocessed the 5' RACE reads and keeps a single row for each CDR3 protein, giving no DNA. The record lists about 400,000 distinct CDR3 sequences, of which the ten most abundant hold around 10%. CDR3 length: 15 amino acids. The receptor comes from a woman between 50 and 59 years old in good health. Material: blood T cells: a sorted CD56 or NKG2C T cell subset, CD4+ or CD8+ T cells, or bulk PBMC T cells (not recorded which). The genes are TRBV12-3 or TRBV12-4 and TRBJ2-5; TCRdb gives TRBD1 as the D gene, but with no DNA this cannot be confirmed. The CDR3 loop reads CASTLGQGYQETQYF.